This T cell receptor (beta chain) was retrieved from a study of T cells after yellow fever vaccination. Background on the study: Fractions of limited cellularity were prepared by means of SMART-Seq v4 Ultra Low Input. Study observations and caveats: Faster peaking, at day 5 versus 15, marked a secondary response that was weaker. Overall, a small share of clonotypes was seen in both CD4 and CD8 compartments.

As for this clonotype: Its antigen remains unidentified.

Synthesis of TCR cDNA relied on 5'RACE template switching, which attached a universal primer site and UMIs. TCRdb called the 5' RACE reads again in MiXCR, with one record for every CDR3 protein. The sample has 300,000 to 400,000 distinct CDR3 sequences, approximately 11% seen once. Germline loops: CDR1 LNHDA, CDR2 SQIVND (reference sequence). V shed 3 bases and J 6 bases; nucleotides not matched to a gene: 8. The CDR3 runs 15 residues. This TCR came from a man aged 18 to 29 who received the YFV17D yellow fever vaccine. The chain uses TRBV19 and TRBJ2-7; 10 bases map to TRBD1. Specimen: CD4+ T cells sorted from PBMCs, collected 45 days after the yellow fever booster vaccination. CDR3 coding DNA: TGTGCCAGTAGTATTTTGGGACAGGGGATTCGCGAGCAGTACTTC. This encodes CASSILGQGIREQYF.